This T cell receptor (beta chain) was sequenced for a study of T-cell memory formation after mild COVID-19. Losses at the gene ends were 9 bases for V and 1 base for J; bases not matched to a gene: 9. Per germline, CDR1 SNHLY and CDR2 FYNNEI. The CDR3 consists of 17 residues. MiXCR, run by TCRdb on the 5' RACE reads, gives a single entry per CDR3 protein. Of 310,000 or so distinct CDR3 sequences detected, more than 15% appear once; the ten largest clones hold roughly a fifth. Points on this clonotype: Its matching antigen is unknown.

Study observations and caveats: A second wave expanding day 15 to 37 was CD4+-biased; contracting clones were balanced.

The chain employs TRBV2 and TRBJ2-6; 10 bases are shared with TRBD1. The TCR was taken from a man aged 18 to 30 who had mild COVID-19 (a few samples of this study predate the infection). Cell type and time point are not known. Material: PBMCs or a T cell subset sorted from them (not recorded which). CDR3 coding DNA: TGTGCCAGTCCTCGTCGACAGGGGGCATCTGGGGCCAACGTCCTGACTTTC. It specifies CASPRRQGASGANVLTF.